These T cell receptor beta chains were read from a single sample in a study of CD8 T cells in Susac syndrome. One entry per CDR3 protein, called by TCRdb with MiXCR from the immunoSEQ multiplex PCR reads. The sample lists 330,000 or so distinct CDR3 sequences, about nine tenths occurring once. Sequencing was done on a sample of CD8+ T cells from PBMCs. Receptor source: a human donor with multiple sclerosis. Each CDR3 is given with its conserved first and last residue. Fields, in order: D gene, J gene, V gene, clone size, CDR3 protein, CDR3 DNA. The D gene is left open where the match is weak. Size values are once, few and many counts, or a class for expanded clones, and some rows have none.

>-|TRBJ1-5|TRBV6-2/TRBV6-3|-
CASSYDTSAQPQHF
TGTGCCAGCAGTTACGATACTTCAGCCCAGCCCCAGCATTTT
>TRBD2|TRBJ2-1|TRBV10-3|once
CAISDPAGGYDEQFF
TGTGCCATCAGTGATCCAGCGGGGGGCTATGATGAGCAGTTCTTC
>-|TRBJ2-7|TRBV3-1|-
CASSQDVDYEQYF
TGTGCCAGCAGCCAAGACGTAGACTACGAGCAGTACTTC
>-|TRBJ2-1|TRBV7-9|-
CASSLPGAPYNEQFF
TGTGCCAGCAGCTTACCCGGTGCCCCGTACAATGAGCAGTTCTTC
>-|TRBJ2-7|TRBV2|-
CASSEGPLPYEQYF
TGTGCCAGCAGTGAAGGGCCGCTACCCTACGAGCAGTACTTC
>-|TRBJ2-4|TRBV24-1|-
CATSDPTIAKNIQYF
TGTGCCACCAGTGACCCTACCATAGCCAAAAACATTCAGTACTTC
>-|TRBJ1-2|TRBV10-3|-
CAISESGSRTYGYTF
TGTGCCATCAGTGAGTCGGGCAGCCGAACCTATGGCTACACCTTC
>-|TRBJ2-7|TRBV14|-
CASSQIGPSYEQYF
TGTGCCAGCAGCCAGATTGGGCCCTCCTACGAGCAGTACTTC
>TRBD1|TRBJ2-1|TRBV19|-
CASRTSGTGYNEQFF
TGTGCCAGTAGAACCTCCGGGACAGGGTACAATGAGCAGTTCTTC
>TRBD1|TRBJ2-7|TRBV6-2/TRBV6-3|-
CASRLTGATSEQYF
TGTGCCAGCAGGTTGACAGGGGCAACGAGCGAGCAGTACTTC
>-|TRBJ1-3|TRBV7-9|-
CASSLRQVIPPSSGNTIYF
TGTGCCAGCAGCTTAAGGCAGGTGATTCCCCCGAGCTCTGGAAACACCATATATTTT
>-|TRBJ2-7|TRBV28|-
CASMTGLSYEQYF
TGTGCCAGCATGACGGGGCTCTCCTACGAGCAGTACTTC
>-|TRBJ2-7|TRBV27|-
CASGNQGGEQYF
TGTGCCAGCGGAAATCAGGGGGGCGAGCAGTACTTC
>-|TRBJ2-2|TRBV4-3|once
CASRQLETNTGELFF
TGCGCCAGCAGACAGCTGGAGACGAACACCGGGGAGCTGTTTTTT
>TRBD1|TRBJ2-3|TRBV7-9|-
CASSLTRQGMDTQYF
TGTGCCAGCAGCCTCACCCGACAGGGTATGGATACGCAGTATTTT
>-|TRBJ1-5|TRBV14|-
CASSQHSNQPQHF
TGTGCCAGCAGCCAGCATAGCAATCAGCCCCAGCATTTT
>-|TRBJ2-1|TRBV12-3/TRBV12-4|-
CASSRQRSGEQFF
TGTGCCAGCAGTCGTCAGCGGAGCGGTGAGCAGTTCTTC
>TRBD2|TRBJ2-3|TRBV5-4|-
CASSWGLAGPTDTQYF
TGTGCCAGCAGCTGGGGACTAGCGGGGCCCACAGATACGCAGTATTTT
>-|TRBJ2-7|TRBV10-3|-
CAISESPGRAYEQYF
TGTGCCATCAGTGAGTCCCCAGGACGGGCCTACGAGCAGTACTTC
>-|TRBJ2-7|TRBV4-2|-
CASSQPGRGDEQYF
TGTGCCAGCAGCCAACCTGGCAGGGGGGACGAGCAGTACTTC
>-|TRBJ2-5|TRBV29-1|-
CSVRTTYGETQYF
TGCAGCGTTCGGACTACCTACGGGGAGACCCAGTACTTC
>TRBD2|TRBJ2-3|TRBV12-3/TRBV12-4|-
CASSLLAAGVGTDTQYF
TGTGCCAGCAGTTTACTTGCAGCGGGGGTTGGGACAGATACGCAGTATTTT
>-|TRBJ2-7|TRBV20-1|once
CSAGPDLTSYEQYF
TGCAGTGCTGGCCCGGATCTAACCTCCTACGAGCAGTACTTC
>TRBD1|TRBJ2-1|TRBV30|-
CAWSLGQGAGEQFF
TGTGCCTGGAGTTTAGGACAGGGGGCCGGTGAGCAGTTCTTC
>-|TRBJ2-1|TRBV29-1|-
CSVDPRWGNEQFF
TGCAGCGTTGATCCCAGGTGGGGCAATGAGCAGTTCTTC
>-|TRBJ2-7|TRBV6-2/TRBV6-3|few
CASSLAATYEQYF
TGTGCCAGCAGTTTGGCGGCAACCTACGAGCAGTACTTC
>-|TRBJ2-5|TRBV29-1|once
CSVARLEPLQETQYF
TGCAGCGTTGCGCGGTTGGAGCCTCTTCAAGAGACCCAGTACTTC
>-|TRBJ1-1|TRBV27|-
CASSWAGAPSTEAFF
TGTGCCAGCAGCTGGGCAGGGGCCCCGAGCACTGAAGCTTTCTTT
>TRBD1|TRBJ1-3|TRBV29-1|-
CSVEDTTGLLPGNTIYF
TGCAGCGTTGAAGATACGACAGGGCTGCTACCTGGAAACACCATATATTTT
>-|TRBJ2-1|TRBV19|-
CASSIGSNEQFF
TGTGCCAGTAGTATCGGGAGCAATGAGCAGTTCTTC
>-|TRBJ1-4|TRBV7-9|-
CASSWTYGDEKLFF
TGTGCCAGCAGCTGGACCTACGGGGACGAAAAACTGTTTTTT
>-|TRBJ2-1|TRBV11-2|-
CASSRISGGAYNEQFF
TGTGCCAGCAGCCGTATTAGCGGAGGGGCCTACAATGAGCAGTTCTTC
>TRBD1|TRBJ2-3|TRBV7-3|-
CASSLYPGQGPDTQYF
TGTGCCAGCAGCCTCTACCCGGGACAGGGGCCAGATACGCAGTATTTT
>-|TRBJ1-4|TRBV2|-
CASSERSRLFF
TGTGCCAGCAGTGAACGTTCGAGGCTGTTTTTT
>TRBD1|TRBJ1-1|TRBV7-9|-
CASSLGQGSDTEAFF
TGTGCCAGCAGCTTAGGACAGGGAAGCGACACTGAAGCTTTCTTT
>-|TRBJ2-7|TRBV29-1|-
CSVEDLEAGSPYEQYF
TGCAGCGTTGAAGATCTTGAGGCCGGTAGTCCCTACGAGCAGTACTTC
>-|TRBJ2-1|TRBV5-4|few
CASSLFETRVPYEQFF
TGTGCCAGCAGCTTGTTCGAGACACGGGTTCCCTATGAGCAGTTCTTC
>-|TRBJ2-7|TRBV29-1|-
CSVGGPYEQYF
TGCAGCGTTGGAGGTCCCTACGAGCAGTACTTC
>-|TRBJ1-1|TRBV4-3|-
CASSQGGLSTEAFF
TGCGCCAGCAGCCAAGGGGGCCTTTCCACTGAAGCTTTCTTT
>-|TRBJ2-1|TRBV29-1|-
CSVGRVLGEQFF
TGCAGCGTTGGCAGGGTGTTAGGTGAGCAGTTCTTC
>-|TRBJ2-1|TRBV7-2|-
CASSLDKNYGHYNEQFF
TGTGCCAGCAGCTTAGACAAGAACTACGGTCACTACAATGAGCAGTTCTTC
>-|TRBJ1-5|TRBV5-5|-
CASSLETQGFHTNQPQHF
TGTGCCAGCAGCTTGGAGACCCAGGGATTTCATACCAATCAGCCCCAGCATTTT
>-|TRBJ2-2|TRBV29-1|-
CSVEGQTNTGELFF
TGCAGCGTTGAGGGCCAGACGAACACCGGGGAGCTGTTTTTT
>-|TRBJ1-1|TRBV5-1|-
CASSLYLGHTEAFF
TGCGCCAGCAGCCTATACCTGGGACACACTGAAGCTTTCTTT
>-|TRBJ2-5|TRBV20-1|-
CSAESSVLQETQYF
TGCAGTGCTGAATCTAGCGTACTCCAAGAGACCCAGTACTTC
>-|TRBJ1-1|TRBV6-2/TRBV6-3|-
CASSYRDNTEAFF
TGTGCCAGCAGTTACAGGGACAATACTGAAGCTTTCTTT
>-|TRBJ1-1|TRBV10-3|-
CAISEGGTLSTEAFF
TGTGCCATCAGTGAGGGGGGCACCCTGAGCACTGAAGCTTTCTTT
>-|TRBJ2-2|TRBV12-3/TRBV12-4|-
CASTTWSLDTGELFF
TGTGCCAGCACCACTTGGTCGCTGGACACCGGGGAGCTGTTTTTT
>TRBD1|TRBJ2-7|TRBV29-1|-
CSVQQGAYEQYF
TGCAGCGTCCAACAGGGGGCCTACGAGCAGTACTTC
>-|TRBJ1-1|TRBV9|few
CASSVVLNTEAFF
TGTGCCAGCAGCGTAGTTCTGAACACTGAAGCTTTCTTT
>-|TRBJ1-2|TRBV20-1|-
CSANEETNYGYTF
TGCAGTGCTAATGAGGAAACGAACTATGGCTACACCTTC
>-|TRBJ2-7|TRBV5-1|-
CASSFPSKPYEQYF
TGCGCCAGCAGCTTTCCCTCCAAGCCCTACGAGCAGTACTTC